This T cell receptor beta chain stems from a study of Graves' ophthalmopathy and Graves' hyperthyroidism. Study in general: The blood sample was drawn at first diagnosis and before any treatment.

The sequenced template was RNA, covering the TCR beta CDR3 region. Following a first-round RT-PCR that used HTBI primers, a second-round multiplex PCR was carried out. TCRdb re-called the multiplex PCR reads with MiXCR, one entry per CDR3 protein. The profile shows approximately 700,000 distinct CDR3 sequences, 40% of them singletons. Study conclusions and caveats: Blood repertoires reportedly contained most expanded thyroid clonotypes above 0.001 frequency.

Turning to this clonotype: Its specificity is not known. A much larger clone sits a single nucleotide away, making a read error possible.

Ophthalmopathy cases showed moderate-to-severe activity, scoring CAS ≥3 and NOSPECS ≥4, with duration under 3 months. Trimming at V came to 4 bases and at J to 2 bases, leaving 6 bases not matched to a gene. Germline CDR1 is SGDLS and CDR2 is YYNGEE. The CDR3 spans 14 residues. The receptor comes from an adult man with Graves' ophthalmopathy. The V and J genes are TRBV9 and TRBJ2-7, with 7 bases identical to TRBD2. Source material: peripheral blood. CDR3 nucleotide sequence: TGTGCCAGCAGCATAAAGGGAGGGCCCTACGAGCAGTACTTC. This sequence encodes CASSIKGGPYEQYF.